The rows below give T cell receptor beta chains drawn from one sample of a study of cytomegalovirus exposure and HLA in healthy donors. This table comes from immunoSEQ multiplex PCR, and its TCRdb copy is limited to in-frame clones, with some not included. Of 110,000 or so clones in the sample, approximately 86% were seen once. The sample comprised PBMCs. The receptors derive from a woman aged 18-35 years in good health and CMV-seronegative. Each CDR3 is given with its conserved first and last residue. D genes are given only for firm matches. The size field is filled for only some rows; it gives once, few, many or a size class.

clone size,V gene,J gene,D gene,CDR3 protein,CDR3 DNA
few,TRBV2,TRBJ2-7,-,CASSPGLTYEQYF,TGTGCCAGCAGTCCAGGGCTAACCTACGAGCAGTACTTC
-,TRBV30,TRBJ1-6,TRBD1,CACFFGTGGSPLHF,TGTGCCTGCTTTTTTGGGACAGGGGGCTCACCCCTCCACTTT
-,TRBV7-3,TRBJ2-2,TRBD2,CASSSRWTSGGQGELFF,TGTGCCAGCAGCTCCCGGTGGACTAGCGGGGGCCAAGGGGAGCTGTTTTTT
-,TRBV11-2,TRBJ1-3,TRBD1,CASSLDRARGNTIYF,TGTGCCAGCAGCTTGGACAGGGCTCGGGGAAACACCATATATTTT
-,TRBV6-5,TRBJ2-3,-,CASSYGPGVQTQYF,TGTGCCAGCAGTTACGGGCCCGGGGTTCAGACGCAGTATTTT
-,TRBV30,TRBJ1-1,-,CAWIRVPGYTEAFF,TGTGCCTGGATTAGAGTGCCGGGATACACTGAAGCTTTCTTT
-,TRBV6-4,TRBJ2-3,TRBD2,CASSDQSGGAADTQYF,TGTGCCAGCAGTGACCAGAGCGGGGGGGCCGCAGATACGCAGTATTTT
-,TRBV29-1,TRBJ1-5,TRBD1,CSVGQGVGQPQHF,TGCAGCGTTGGACAGGGGGTAGGGCAGCCCCAGCATTTT
-,TRBV7-3,TRBJ2-7,-,CASSLKPGLPLNYEQYF,TGTGCCAGCAGCTTAAAGCCGGGACTTCCCCTAAACTACGAGCAGTACTTC
-,TRBV28,TRBJ1-1,-,CASTRGGSPSMAEAFF,TGTGCCAGCACCCGGGGGGGCAGCCCAAGTATGGCTGAAGCTTTCTTT
-,TRBV6-5,TRBJ2-7,-,CASSSDRPPYEQYF,TGTGCCAGCAGTTCCGACAGGCCTCCCTACGAGCAGTACTTC
-,TRBV9,TRBJ1-3,-,CASSADGVPGNTIYF,TGTGCCAGCAGCGCGGATGGAGTTCCTGGAAACACCATATATTTT
-,TRBV4-1,TRBJ1-2,TRBD1,CASSPRQGADYGYTF,TGCGCCAGCAGCCCCCGACAGGGGGCGGACTATGGCTACACCTTC
-,TRBV5-1,TRBJ2-2,-,CASSLTGNTGELFF,TGCGCCAGCAGCTTGACAGGGAACACCGGGGAGCTGTTTTTT
-,TRBV29-1,TRBJ2-7,-,CSVDLALSGEQYF,TGCAGCGTTGACCTGGCGCTCTCGGGCGAGCAGTACTTC
-,TRBV7-8,TRBJ2-7,-,CASSREAGSSYEQYF,TGTGCCAGCAGCCGCGAGGCGGGGAGCTCCTACGAGCAGTACTTC
-,TRBV6-5,TRBJ1-2,TRBD1,CASTIQGGNYGYTF,TGTGCCAGCACCATACAGGGGGGGAACTATGGCTACACCTTC
once,TRBV5-1,TRBJ2-3,TRBD2,CASSGGTSGGTTDTQYF,TGCGCCAGCAGCGGGGGGACTAGCGGGGGGACCACAGATACGCAGTATTTT
-,TRBV15,TRBJ1-2,TRBD1,CATNPTGFAVSYGYTF,TGTGCCACCAACCCGACAGGGTTCGCTGTTTCCTATGGCTACACCTTC
-,TRBV4-2,TRBJ1-6,-,CASSQGRGISSYNSPLHF,TGTGCCAGCAGCCAAGGTCGAGGTATCAGCTCCTATAATTCACCCCTCCACTTT
-,TRBV6-6,TRBJ1-1,-,CASSYGGVGTEAFF,TGTGCCAGCAGTTACGGGGGGGTAGGCACTGAAGCTTTCTTT
-,TRBV9,TRBJ2-7,TRBD2,CASSVDGGITYEQYF,TGTGCCAGCAGCGTAGACGGGGGGATTACCTACGAGCAGTACTTC
-,TRBV11-1,TRBJ1-1,-,CASSFVSTEAFF,TGTGCCAGCAGCTTCGTGAGCACTGAAGCTTTCTTT
-,TRBV19,TRBJ1-2,TRBD1,CAIQDRAGYGYTF,TGTGCCATACAGGACAGGGCTGGCTATGGCTACACCTTC
-,TRBV5-1,TRBJ2-7,-,CASSLVEGQFYEQYF,TGCGCCAGCAGCTTGGTGGAGGGACAGTTCTACGAGCAGTACTTC
-,TRBV9,TRBJ1-6,-,CASSAGGQTLHF,TGTGCCAGCAGTGCCGGAGGGCAGACCCTCCACTTT
-,TRBV7-9,TRBJ2-3,-,CASSPRGPDTQYF,TGTGCCAGCAGCCCAAGAGGGCCTGATACGCAGTATTTT
-,TRBV4-1,TRBJ2-5,-,CASSQGGQGKETQYF,TGCGCCAGCAGCCAAGGAGGACAAGGAAAAGAGACCCAGTACTTC
-,TRBV14,TRBJ2-7,-,CATLDSTYEQYF,TGTGCCACACTGGACAGCACCTACGAGCAGTACTTC
-,TRBV13,TRBJ2-7,TRBD1,CASSLGGTGSHEQYF,TGTGCCAGCAGCTTAGGGGGGACAGGGTCCCACGAGCAGTACTTC
-,TRBV21-1,TRBJ2-7,-,CASSKGPSGASPWGEQYF,TGTGCCAGCAGCAAAGGGCCCAGCGGGGCTAGTCCTTGGGGGGAGCAGTACTTC
-,TRBV7-9,TRBJ1-1,-,CASNQGTEAFF,TGTGCCAGTAACCAGGGAACTGAAGCTTTCTTT
-,TRBV6-1,TRBJ1-6,TRBD1,CASSEAGNRGLRNSPLHF,TGTGCCAGCAGTGAAGCGGGTAACAGGGGGCTGAGGAATTCACCCCTCCACTTT
-,TRBV2,TRBJ2-7,TRBD2,CASSFLASGGLAYEQYF,TGTGCCAGCAGTTTCCTCGCTAGCGGGGGGCTCGCCTACGAGCAGTACTTC
-,TRBV6-1,TRBJ2-1,TRBD2,CASRVAGGYNEQFF,TGTGCCAGCCGGGTAGCGGGGGGCTACAATGAGCAGTTCTTC
-,TRBV7-3,TRBJ2-6,-,CASSPPPVSSGANVLTF,TGTGCCAGCAGCCCCCCCCCGGTAAGCTCTGGGGCCAACGTCCTGACTTTC
-,TRBV27,TRBJ2-7,TRBD1,CASRRGQGFSEQYF,TGTGCCAGCAGACGTGGACAGGGCTTCTCTGAGCAGTACTTC
-,TRBV19,TRBJ1-4,-,CASSIVTGSQELFF,TGTGCCAGTAGTATAGTTACAGGGTCCCAGGAACTGTTTTTT
-,TRBV5-1,TRBJ1-1,TRBD1,CASSAQQGGTEAFF,TGCGCCAGCAGCGCCCAACAGGGGGGGACTGAAGCTTTCTTT
once,TRBV7-9,TRBJ1-4,TRBD1,CASSPKQGAGDNEKLFF,TGTGCCAGCAGCCCGAAACAGGGGGCTGGAGATAATGAAAAACTGTTTTTT
-,TRBV5-1,TRBJ2-7,TRBD1,CASTPDRANEQYF,TGCGCCAGCACCCCGGACAGGGCCAACGAGCAGTACTTC
few,TRBV4-1,TRBJ1-2,TRBD1,CASSQHTGDGYTF,TGCGCCAGCAGCCAGCACACAGGGGACGGCTACACCTTC
once,TRBV4-1,TRBJ1-1,-,CASSQESGQNTEAFF,TGCGCCAGCAGCCAAGAATCTGGGCAGAACACTGAAGCTTTCTTT
-,TRBV5-4,TRBJ2-3,-,CASSSAGVRGNTDTQYF,TGTGCCAGCAGCTCGGCTGGTGTACGGGGGAATACAGATACGCAGTATTTT
-,TRBV28,TRBJ2-7,-,CASSDYGDEQYF,TGTGCCAGCAGTGATTACGGGGACGAGCAGTACTTC
-,TRBV27,TRBJ2-5,-,CASSYQGQETQYF,TGTGCCAGCAGTTATCAGGGCCAAGAGACCCAGTACTTC
-,TRBV27,TRBJ1-4,TRBD1,CASSLGSGTGREKLFF,TGTGCCAGCAGTTTAGGATCCGGGACAGGGCGTGAAAAACTGTTTTTT
-,TRBV6-6,TRBJ1-2,-,CASSYADRLYGYTF,TGTGCCAGCAGTTACGCGGACAGACTCTATGGCTACACCTTC
-,TRBV6-1,TRBJ2-6,TRBD2,CASSEFRGGLAGAGANVLTF,TGTGCCAGCAGTGAATTTCGAGGTGGGCTAGCGGGGGCTGGGGCCAACGTCCTGACTTTC